The T cell receptor beta chain described here comes from a study of identical twins. MiXCR was run by TCRdb on the 5' RACE reads, yielding one entry per CDR3 protein. This table has hundreds of thousands of distinct CDR3 sequences, 9% to 15% appearing once. This clonotype was recorded many times. Its antigen is undetermined. The CDR3 totals 18 residues. The V and J ends lost 3 bases and 4 bases, in that order; junction bases with no gene match: 16. Germline V CDR1 and CDR2: SGHRS, YFSETQ. The study, taken as a whole, reports: Weaker excess twin sharing was observed in beta out-of-frame sequences.

The sample was also linked to a second study, of yellow fever vaccine responses in identical twins. That paper states: Twins reportedly showed a vaccine T cell response that seemed partly convergent and partly personalized.

The clonotype comes from a woman between 18 and 29 years old in good health. Sequencing was done on a sample of PBMCs. This chain joins TRBV5-1 and TRBJ2-3; 8 bases fit TRBD2. The CDR3 protein is CASSSGGSGGLGSDTQYF. CDR3 nucleotide sequence: TGCGCCAGCAGCTCGGGCGGGAGCGGGGGACTCGGGTCAGATACGCAGTATTTT.